The entry below describes one TCR beta chain. This clonotype showed up just once. Its antigen is currently not known. Base qualities are not recorded, but no much larger clone differs from it by a single base. A lone read gives weak evidence. The source of the sample is a study of T cells in Graves' hyperthyroidism and ophthalmopathy (dated by TCRdb to the late 2010s). Regarding the complete study: Peripheral blood samples were taken at the time of initial diagnosis, prior to any treatment. To identify TCR V-J signatures that set the groups apart, the researchers used a discovery cohort of about a hundred patients, made up of fewer than 50 with Graves' ophthalmopathy and 55 to 65 with stable Graves' hyperthyroidism. Prospective prediction of ophthalmopathy was tested in an independent validation cohort consisting of 18 hyperthyroidism patients and more than 15 patients who later progressed to ophthalmopathy. The 100 discovery patients were randomly split 7:3 into training and test sets. Thyroid tissue and blood T-cell repertoires from several Graves' hyperthyroidism patients were also compared in the study. Following sampling, methimazole starting at 30 mg daily was given to hyperthyroidism patients, and high-dose intravenous methylprednisolone was given to ophthalmopathy patients. The paper reports TCR Vbeta CDR3 sequencing of approximately 130 peripheral blood samples: around 45 ophthalmopathy, fewer than 80 hyperthyroidism and around 17 progressor patients.

Stable Graves' hyperthyroidism was defined as the absence of progression to ophthalmopathy over 18 months of follow-up. The hyperthyroidism patients were between 18 and 65 years old and newly diagnosed, with a disease duration of less than 2 months. Any patient with an uncontrolled infection, another autoimmune disease, pregnancy or lactation was excluded. Diagnoses were established on the basis of clinical symptoms, serum thyroxine and TRAb, thyroid ultrasound, and orbital computed tomography. PBMCs were separated from 10 ml of fresh peripheral blood using Ficoll-Paque density gradient centrifugation. Total RNA was extracted with Trizol reagent, and quality was checked on an Agilent 2100 Bioanalyzer. Amplification of TCR beta CDR3 regions was carried out from RNA transcripts. The TCR CDR3 was subjected to a first round of RT-PCR using the HTBI primer set and the Qiagen OneStep RT-PCR kit. A second multiplex PCR round built the libraries, followed by size selection and purification. Libraries were sequenced paired-end with 100 bp reads on an Illumina HiSeq2000. The original methods were these. SOAPnuke was used to process the raw data, removing reads that contained adapters or uncalled bases, had a mean Phred below 15, or lacked an exact match to the constant primer or identifier. COPE v1.2.5 was used to merge the high-quality paired reads, and each unique nucleotide sequence was defined as a clonotype. MiTCR v1.1 was used to align the clonotypes against IMGT TRBV, TRBD and TRBJ reference segments. Analysis was restricted to V-J combinations with a frequency above 0.0001, which covered roughly 99% of repertoires. A TCS score was defined as the ratio between F50 (clonal expansion) and ExV (chaos), using BLOSUM62-based TCRdist between CDR3 peptides within each V-J. Welch's t-statistics and random forest reduced roughly 500 V-J features to 13, which were used in a naive Bayes classifier (R e1071). The similarity between thyroid and blood repertoires was quantified using the Morisita-Horn index. The public reads were reprocessed in TCRdb via fastp at Q25 and MiXCR, keeping in-frame beta chains. Entries are consolidated by CDR3 protein sequence, retaining the most common genes and DNA. The V and J calls reflect TCRdb's pipeline rather than the authors' work. This sample comprises 600,000 to 800,000 distinct CDR3 sequences, approximately 40% of them detected only once. The ten largest clones capture around 30% of the sample.

From the cysteine through the phenylalanine, the CDR3 covers 16 amino acids. CDR3 DNA is the only sequence kept; it has 48 bases, read in frame from the first base. Results the study describes overall, beyond this receptor: In validation, the model predicted progression to ophthalmopathy a median of about 5.9 months before onset, with approximately 71% sensitivity and nearly 75% specificity. Blood samples also contained most of the expanded thyroid clonotypes (frequency above 0.001), which suggests that blood repertoires may reflect thyroid immune responses. In cross-validation, a model built on a 13 V-J signature told ophthalmopathy apart from stable hyperthyroidism with over 85% sensitivity and approximately 81% specificity, and in testing the same model reached 80%/75%. Sample size was not statistically predetermined, and blinding of investigators to group allocation was not performed.

This TCR was recovered from a woman aged 40 to 50 with Graves' hyperthyroidism. The V and J genes are TRBV12-3 or TRBV12-4 and TRBJ1-1; the junction holds 7 bases that match TRBD1. Material for sequencing was blood. The CDR3 corresponds to CASDSPSGQVNTEAFF. The DNA is TGTGCTAGTGATTCTCCCTCTGGACAGGTGAACACTGAAGCTTTCTTT.